The 11 T cell receptor beta chains reported below all come from one sample, sequenced in a study of blood T cells in healthy people across ages. Then a second PCR, running about 6 to 12 cycles, was carried out with a sample-barcoded 5' primer and a J-beta primer mix. A single record per CDR3 protein comes from TCRdb applying MiXCR to the 5' RACE reads. The sample has about 640,000 distinct CDR3 sequences; around three fifths are singletons. Sequencing used blood. These receptors were collected from a man between 60 and 75 years old in good health.

CDR3 coding DNA: TGTGCCAGCAGTGACTTGATCGGGGAGCTGTTTTTT. Translation: CASSDLIGELFF. V usage is TRBV6-4 and J usage is TRBJ2-2; D is undetermined. CDR3 size: 12 residues. Trimming took off 1 base at V and 7 bases at J, with 4 bases between the two ends. Germline CDR1 is MRHNA and CDR2 is SNTAGT.

This clonotype was seen many times. V and J are TRBV15 and TRBJ2-4; D possibly uses TRBD1 or TRBD2 (7 bases each). Germline-derived CDR1 and CDR2 are LNHNV and YYDKDF (reference sequence). This CDR3 is 17 amino acids long. V was cut by 0 bases and J by 0 bases, with 12 bases left in between. The CDR3 region has the DNA TGTGCCACCAGCAGAGATCAGGGGGGGAGAGCCAAAAACATTCAGTACTTC. Encoded protein: CATSRDQGGRAKNIQYF.

This clonotype was counted only a few times. This sequence joins TRBV29-1 and TRBJ2-1; 7 nucleotides agree with TRBD1. This CDR3 has 13 residues. Germline lookup yields CDR1 SQVTM and CDR2 ANQGSEA. Losses at the gene ends were 8 bases for V and 0 bases for J; bases not matched to a gene: 4. The CDR3 nucleotides are TGCAGCACGGGACAGAGCTCCTACAATGAGCAGTTCTTC. Its protein product is CSTGQSSYNEQFF.

V usage is TRBV6-5 and J usage is TRBJ1-1; D is uncertain. V was shortened by 7 bases and J by 1 base, with 10 bases between the two germline ends. The CDR3 spans 13 residues. The V gene's germline CDR1 is MNHEY and CDR2 SVGAGI. The CDR3: CASTGPPNTEAFF. The CDR3 nucleotides are TGTGCCAGCACAGGCCCGCCGAACACTGAAGCTTTCTTT.

CDR3 DNA: TGTGCCAGCAGCCGACAGGAGCCGGGGGCAACTAATGAAAAACTGTTTTTT. It specifies CASSRQEPGATNEKLFF. The V call is TRBV4-2, the J call TRBJ1-4; possibly TRBD1 for D (6 bases). CDR1 and CDR2 from the germline V gene are LGHNA and YNFKEQ. V was cut by 4 bases and J by 0 bases, with 15 bases left in between. The CDR3 extends over 17 amino acids.

The chain links TRBV29-1 to TRBJ1-1; D is perhaps TRBD1 (5 bases). Trimming shortened V by 3 bases and J by 4 bases, and 12 bases separated the two germline ends. The CDR3 has 13 residues. Per the germline V gene, CDR1 is SQVTM and CDR2 is ANQGSEA. CDR3 DNA sequence: TGCAGCGTTGAGGGGGGGGGGAGCACTGAAGCTTTCTTT. This encodes CSVEGGGSTEAFF.

The V call is TRBV27, the J call TRBJ1-2; 10 bases align to TRBD1. The CDR3 totals 12 residues. V lost 5 bases to trimming and J lost 8 bases; unmatched junction nucleotides: 2. The V gene's germline CDR1 is MNHEY and CDR2 SMNVEV (reference sequence). The CDR3 bases are TGTGCCAGCAGTGGGACAGGGGAAGGCTACACCTTC. Protein product: CASSGTGEGYTF.

The V call is TRBV20-1, the J call TRBJ1-6; D not certain. V was clipped by 3 bases and J by 3 bases, with 15 bases between them. Germline V gene sequence: CDR1 DFQATT, CDR2 SNEGSKA (reference sequence). The CDR3 extends over 16 amino acids. The CDR3 coding sequence is TGCAGTGCTAGGTCTTTGGGAGGGAACTATAATTCACCCCTCCACTTT. Its translation: CSARSLGGNYNSPLHF.

The chain has TRBV20-1 and TRBJ2-1; no reliable D call. The CDR3 is 13 residues long. Trimming took off 6 bases at V and 2 bases at J, with 11 bases between the two ends. Germline assignment: CDR1 DFQATT and CDR2 SNEGSKA (reference sequence). CDR3 sequence (DNA): TGCAGTGCCAGCCACGGTACCTACAATGAGCAGTTCTTC. Protein product: CSASHGTYNEQFF.

Remarks on this clonotype: One end of the junction does not line up with germline, which may come from a read error. The chain is built from TRBV6-2 or TRBV6-3 and TRBJ1-2; possible D gene TRBD1, 6 bases. Germline assignment: CDR1 MNHEY and CDR2 SVGEGT. The CDR3 runs 12 residues. The chain's CDR3 is CPSSQGYYGYTF. DNA of the CDR3: TGTCCCAGCAGCCAGGGGTACTATGGCTACACCTTC.

The chain couples TRBV5-5 to TRBJ2-5, with 7 bases identical to TRBD1. Germline CDR1 and CDR2: SGHKS and YYEKEE (reference sequence). Trimming at V came to 1 base and at J to 4 bases, leaving 10 bases not matched to a gene. CDR3 length: 16 residues. The CDR3 spells CASSLTLKGAGETQYF. CDR3 coding DNA: TGTGCCAGCAGCTTGACCCTCAAGGGGGCTGGAGAGACCCAGTACTTC.